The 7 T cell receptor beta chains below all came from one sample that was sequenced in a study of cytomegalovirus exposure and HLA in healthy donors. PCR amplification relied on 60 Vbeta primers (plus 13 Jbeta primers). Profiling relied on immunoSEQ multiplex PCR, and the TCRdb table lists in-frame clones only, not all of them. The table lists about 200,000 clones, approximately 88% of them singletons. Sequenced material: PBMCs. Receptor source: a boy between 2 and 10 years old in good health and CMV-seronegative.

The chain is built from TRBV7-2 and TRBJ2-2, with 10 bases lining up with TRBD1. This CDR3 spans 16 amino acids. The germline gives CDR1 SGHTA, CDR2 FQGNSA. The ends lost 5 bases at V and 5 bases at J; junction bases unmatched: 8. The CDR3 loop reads CASSALTGGFTGELFF. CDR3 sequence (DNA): TGTGCCAGCAGCGCCCTGACAGGGGGCTTTACCGGGGAGCTGTTTTTT.

The CDR3 region has the DNA TGTGCCAGCAGTTACTCGAGGGGGGGGCCCCAGCATTTT. Translating gives CASSYSRGGPQHF. The V call is TRBV6-6, the J call TRBJ1-5; tentatively, D is TRBD1 (6 bases). The CDR3 covers 13 residues. The germline V gene has CDR1 MNHNY and CDR2 SVGAGI (reference sequence). V lost 0 bases, J lost 9 bases, and 9 bases lay in between.

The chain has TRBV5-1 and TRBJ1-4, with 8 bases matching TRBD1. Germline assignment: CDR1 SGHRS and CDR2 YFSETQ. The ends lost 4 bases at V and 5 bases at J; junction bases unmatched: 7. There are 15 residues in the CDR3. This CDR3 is CASSGGQGINEKLFF. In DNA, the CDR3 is TGCGCCAGCAGCGGCGGACAGGGCATAAATGAAAAACTGTTTTTT. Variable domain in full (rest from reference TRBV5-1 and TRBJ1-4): KAGVTQTPRYLIKTRGQQVTLSCSPISGHRSVSWYQQTPGQGLQFLFEYFSETQRNKGNFPGRFSGRQFSNSRSEMNVSTLELGDSALYLCASSGGQGINEKLFFGSGTQLSVL.

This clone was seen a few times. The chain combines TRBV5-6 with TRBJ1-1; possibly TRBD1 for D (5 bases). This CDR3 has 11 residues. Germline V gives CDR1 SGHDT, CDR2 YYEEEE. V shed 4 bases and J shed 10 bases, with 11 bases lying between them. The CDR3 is CASSRAGGAFF. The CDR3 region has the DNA TGTGCCAGCAGCCGGGCCGGGGGAGCTTTCTTT. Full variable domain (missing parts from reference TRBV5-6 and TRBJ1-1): DAGVTQSPTHLIKTRGQQVTLRCSPKSGHDTVSWYQQALGQGPQFIFQYYEEEERQRGNFPDRFSGHQFPNYSSELNVNALLLGDSALYLCASSRAGGAFFGQGTRLTVV.

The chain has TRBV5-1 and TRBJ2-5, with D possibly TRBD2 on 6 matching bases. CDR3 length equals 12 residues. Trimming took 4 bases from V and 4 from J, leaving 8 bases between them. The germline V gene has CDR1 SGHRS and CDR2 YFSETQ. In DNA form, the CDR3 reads TGCGCCAGCAGCCCAGCGGGAGAGACCCAGTACTTC. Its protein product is CASSPAGETQYF.

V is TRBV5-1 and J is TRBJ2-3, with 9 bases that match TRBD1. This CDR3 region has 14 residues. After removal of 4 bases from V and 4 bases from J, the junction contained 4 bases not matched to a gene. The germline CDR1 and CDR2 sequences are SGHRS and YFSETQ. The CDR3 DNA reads TGCGCCAGCAGCAAGGACAGGGGTGCAGATACGCAGTATTTT. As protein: CASSKDRGADTQYF.

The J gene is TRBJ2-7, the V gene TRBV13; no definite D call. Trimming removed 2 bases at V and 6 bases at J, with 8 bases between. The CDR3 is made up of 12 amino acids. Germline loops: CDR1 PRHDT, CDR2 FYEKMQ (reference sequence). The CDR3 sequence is CASSLRGTEQYF. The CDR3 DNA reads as TGTGCCAGCAGCTTACGAGGAACCGAGCAGTACTTC.